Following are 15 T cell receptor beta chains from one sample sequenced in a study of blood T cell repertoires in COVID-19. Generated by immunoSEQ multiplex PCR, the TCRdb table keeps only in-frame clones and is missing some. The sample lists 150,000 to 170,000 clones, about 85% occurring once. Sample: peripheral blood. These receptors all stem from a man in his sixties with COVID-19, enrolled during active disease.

CDR3 bases: TGTGCCAGCAGCTCCGGCACTAGCGGCCCGAAAGGAGATACGCAGTATTTT. It specifies CASSSGTSGPKGDTQYF. V is TRBV7-2 and J is TRBJ2-3; 8 bases match TRBD2. CDR3 length: 17 amino acids. Germline loops: CDR1 SGHTA, CDR2 FQGNSA. The junction had 14 bases not matched to a gene; V was cut back by 4 bases and J by 5 bases.

The CDR3 nucleotides read TGCAGCGTTGTAAAAGCGGGAGGTGGCACCGGGGAGCTGTTTTTT. Translated, it gives CSVVKAGGGTGELFF. This chain connects TRBV29-1 to TRBJ2-2; 9 nucleotides align to TRBD2. The CDR3 runs to 15 residues. Looked up from germline, CDR1 is SQVTM and CDR2 is ANQGSEA. V lost 4 bases and J lost 4; bases outside the gene matches: 7.

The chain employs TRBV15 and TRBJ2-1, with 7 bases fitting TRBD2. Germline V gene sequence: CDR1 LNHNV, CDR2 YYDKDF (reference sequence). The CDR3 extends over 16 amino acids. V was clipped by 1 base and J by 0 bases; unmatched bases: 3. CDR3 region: CATSRGGGSSYNEQFF. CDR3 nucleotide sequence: TGTGCCACCAGCAGAGGGGGGGGGAGCTCCTACAATGAGCAGTTCTTC. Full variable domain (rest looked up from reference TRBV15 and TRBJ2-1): DAMVIQNPRYQVTQFGKPVTLSCSQTLNHNVMYWYQQKSSQAPKLLFHYYDKDFNNEADTPDNFQSRRPNTSFCFLDIRSPGLGDTAMYLCATSRGGGSSYNEQFFGPGTRLTVL.

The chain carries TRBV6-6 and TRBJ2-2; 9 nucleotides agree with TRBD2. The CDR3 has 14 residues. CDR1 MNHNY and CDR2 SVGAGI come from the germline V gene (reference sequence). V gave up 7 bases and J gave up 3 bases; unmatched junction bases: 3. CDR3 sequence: CASTRLADTGELFF. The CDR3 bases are TGTGCCAGCACTCGACTAGCGGACACCGGGGAGCTGTTTTTT.

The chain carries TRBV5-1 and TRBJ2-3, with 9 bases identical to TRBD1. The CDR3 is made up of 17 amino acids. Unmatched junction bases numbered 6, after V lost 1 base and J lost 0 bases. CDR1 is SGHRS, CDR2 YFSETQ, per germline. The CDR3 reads CASSLIHGTGSTDTQYF. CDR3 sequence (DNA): TGCGCCAGCAGCTTGATCCACGGGACAGGGAGCACAGATACGCAGTATTTT.

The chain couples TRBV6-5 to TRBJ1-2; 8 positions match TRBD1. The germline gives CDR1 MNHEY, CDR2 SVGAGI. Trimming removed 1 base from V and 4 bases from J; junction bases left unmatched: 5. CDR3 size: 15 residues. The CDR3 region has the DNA TGTGCCAGCAGTTACTTCGGACAGGGAAGCTATGGCTACACCTTC. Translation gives CASSYFGQGSYGYTF.

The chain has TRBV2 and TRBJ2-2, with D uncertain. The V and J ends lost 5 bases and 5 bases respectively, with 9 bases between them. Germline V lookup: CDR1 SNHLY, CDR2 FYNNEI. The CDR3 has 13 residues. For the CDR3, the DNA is TGTGCCAGCAGTTTTGTTGAGACCGGGGAGCTGTTTTTT. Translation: CASSFVETGELFF.

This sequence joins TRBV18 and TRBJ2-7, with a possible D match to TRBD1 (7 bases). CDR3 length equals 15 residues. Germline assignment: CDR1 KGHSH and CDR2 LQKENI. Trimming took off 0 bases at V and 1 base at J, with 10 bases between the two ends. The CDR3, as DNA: TGTGCCAGCTCACCACCGGCAGGGGGGTCCTACGAGCAGTACTTC. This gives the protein CASSPPAGGSYEQYF.

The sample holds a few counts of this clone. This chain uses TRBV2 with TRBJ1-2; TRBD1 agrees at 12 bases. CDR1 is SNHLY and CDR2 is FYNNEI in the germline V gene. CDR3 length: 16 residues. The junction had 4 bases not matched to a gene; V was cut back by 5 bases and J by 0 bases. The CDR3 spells CASSRGQGATNYGYTF. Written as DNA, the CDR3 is TGTGCCAGCAGTCGGGGACAGGGGGCGACTAACTATGGCTACACCTTC.

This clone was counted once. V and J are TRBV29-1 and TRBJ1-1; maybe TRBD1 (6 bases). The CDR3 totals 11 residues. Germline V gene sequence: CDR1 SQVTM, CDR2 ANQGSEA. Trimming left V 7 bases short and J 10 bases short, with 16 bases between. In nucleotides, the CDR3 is TGCAGCGCCGGGGACACCGCTTCAGCTTTCTTT. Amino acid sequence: CSAGDTASAFF.

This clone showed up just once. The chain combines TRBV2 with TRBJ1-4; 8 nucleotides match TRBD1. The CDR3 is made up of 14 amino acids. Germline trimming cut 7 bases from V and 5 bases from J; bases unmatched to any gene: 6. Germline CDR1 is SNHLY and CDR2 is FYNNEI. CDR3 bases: TGTGCCAGCACAAAGACAGGGGTCAATGAAAAACTGTTTTTT. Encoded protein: CASTKTGVNEKLFF.

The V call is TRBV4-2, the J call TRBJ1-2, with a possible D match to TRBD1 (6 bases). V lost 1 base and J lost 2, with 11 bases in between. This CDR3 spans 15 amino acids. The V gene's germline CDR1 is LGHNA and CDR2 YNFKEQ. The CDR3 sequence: CASSQGQELNYGYTF. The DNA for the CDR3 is TGTGCCAGCAGCCAAGGACAGGAGCTAAACTATGGCTACACCTTC.

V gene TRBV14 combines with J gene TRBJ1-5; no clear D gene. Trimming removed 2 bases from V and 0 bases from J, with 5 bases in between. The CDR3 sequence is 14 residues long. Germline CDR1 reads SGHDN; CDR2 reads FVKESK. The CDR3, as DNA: TGTGCCAGCAGCCAACGGGGTAGCAATCAGCCCCAGCATTTT. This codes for CASSQRGSNQPQHF.

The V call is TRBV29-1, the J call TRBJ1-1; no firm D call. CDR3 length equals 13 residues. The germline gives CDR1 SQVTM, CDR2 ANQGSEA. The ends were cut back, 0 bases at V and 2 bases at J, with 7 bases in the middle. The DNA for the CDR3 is TGCAGCGTTGAAGAAGTCAGTAACACTGAAGCTTTCTTT. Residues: CSVEEVSNTEAFF.

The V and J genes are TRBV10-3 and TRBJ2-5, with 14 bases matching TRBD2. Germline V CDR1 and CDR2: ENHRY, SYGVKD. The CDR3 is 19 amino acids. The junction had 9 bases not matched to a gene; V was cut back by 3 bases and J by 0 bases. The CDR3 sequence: CAISESTGTSGSDQETQYF. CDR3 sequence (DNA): TGTGCCATCAGTGAAAGTACCGGGACTAGCGGGAGCGACCAAGAGACCCAGTACTTC.